This TCR beta chain emerged from a study of T cells in Graves' hyperthyroidism and ophthalmopathy. Study-wide context: Peripheral blood specimens were obtained at initial diagnosis, prior to any treatment.

Thyroid ultrasound and orbital computed tomography, with clinical symptoms and serum thyroxine and TRAb, informed diagnoses. PBMCs were sourced from less than 13 ml fresh peripheral blood. Study outcomes and limitations: The model identified upcoming ophthalmopathy a median around 7.1 months ahead of onset.

Amplification of TCR beta CDR3 regions used RNA as the template. Using the HTBI primer set, a first-round RT-PCR was run on the TCR CDR3. TCRdb ran MiXCR on the multiplex PCR reads and lists one entry per CDR3 protein. Of approximately 600,000 distinct CDR3 sequences in the sample, less than 25% were seen once. Regarding this clonotype: No antigen is known for it.

The sequence was collected from a man aged 25-40 years with Graves' ophthalmopathy. Material: blood.

DNA for the CDR3: TGTGCCAGCAGTTTATCGGCCGGATTCTATGGCTACACCTTC. Translating it yields CASSLSAGFYGYTF. The chain combines TRBV27 with TRBJ1-2, with unresolved D. The V end lost 0 bases, the J end lost 4 bases, and 9 bases lay between the germline ends. Germline V gives CDR1 MNHEY, CDR2 SMNVEV (reference sequence). The CDR3 spans 14 residues.